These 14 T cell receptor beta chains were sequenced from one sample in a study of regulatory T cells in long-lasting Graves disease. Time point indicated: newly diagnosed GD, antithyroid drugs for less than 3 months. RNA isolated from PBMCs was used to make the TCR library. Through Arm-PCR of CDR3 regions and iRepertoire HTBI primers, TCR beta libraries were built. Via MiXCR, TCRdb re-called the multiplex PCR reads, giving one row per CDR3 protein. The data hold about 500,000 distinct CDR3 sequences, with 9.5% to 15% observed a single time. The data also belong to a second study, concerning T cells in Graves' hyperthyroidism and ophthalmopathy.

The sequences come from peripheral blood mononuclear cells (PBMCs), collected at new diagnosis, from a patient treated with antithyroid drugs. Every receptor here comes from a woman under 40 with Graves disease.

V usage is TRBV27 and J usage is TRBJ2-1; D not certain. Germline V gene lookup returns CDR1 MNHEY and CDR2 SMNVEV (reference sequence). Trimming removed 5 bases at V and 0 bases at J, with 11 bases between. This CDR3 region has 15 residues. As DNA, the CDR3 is TGTGCCAGCAGTCCACGATATACCTCCTACAATGAGCAGTTCTTC. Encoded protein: CASSPRYTSYNEQFF.

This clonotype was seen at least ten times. CDR3 nucleotide sequence: TGTGCCAGCAGTTCGGACACGACCTACGAGCAGTACTTC. Translation gives CASSSDTTYEQYF. The rearrangement joins TRBV11-2 to TRBJ2-7; tentative D call: TRBD1 (5 bases). This CDR3 comprises 13 residues. Germline CDR1 and CDR2: SGHAT and FQNNGV. The V gene lost 6 bases and the J gene lost 2 bases, with 11 bases spanning the gap.

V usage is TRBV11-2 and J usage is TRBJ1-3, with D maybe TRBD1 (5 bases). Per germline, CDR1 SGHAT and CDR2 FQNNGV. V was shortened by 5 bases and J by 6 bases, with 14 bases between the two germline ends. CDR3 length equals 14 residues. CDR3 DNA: TGTGCCAGCAGCCCCCGAAGGACAAAAAACACCATATATTTT. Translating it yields CASSPRRTKNTIYF.

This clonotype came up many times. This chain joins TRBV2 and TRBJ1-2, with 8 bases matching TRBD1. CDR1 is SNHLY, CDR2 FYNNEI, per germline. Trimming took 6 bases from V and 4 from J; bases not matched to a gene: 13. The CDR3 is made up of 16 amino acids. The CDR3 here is CASSPLAQGAFYGYTF. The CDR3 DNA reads TGTGCCAGCAGCCCCCTGGCGCAGGGGGCTTTCTATGGCTACACCTTC.

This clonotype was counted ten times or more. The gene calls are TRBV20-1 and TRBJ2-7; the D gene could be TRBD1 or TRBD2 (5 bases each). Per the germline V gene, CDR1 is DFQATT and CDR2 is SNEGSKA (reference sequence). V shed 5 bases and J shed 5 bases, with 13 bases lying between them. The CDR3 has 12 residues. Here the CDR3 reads CSAWGEGNEQYF. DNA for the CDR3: TGCAGTGCTTGGGGAGAGGGGAACGAGCAGTACTTC.

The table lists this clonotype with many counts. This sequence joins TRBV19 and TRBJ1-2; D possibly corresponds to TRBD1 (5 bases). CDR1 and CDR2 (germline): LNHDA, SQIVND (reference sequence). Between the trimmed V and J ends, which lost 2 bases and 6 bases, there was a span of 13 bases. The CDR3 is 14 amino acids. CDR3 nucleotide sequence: TGTGCCAGTAGTATACTCCAGGGCTTAAATGGCTACACCTTC. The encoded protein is CASSILQGLNGYTF.

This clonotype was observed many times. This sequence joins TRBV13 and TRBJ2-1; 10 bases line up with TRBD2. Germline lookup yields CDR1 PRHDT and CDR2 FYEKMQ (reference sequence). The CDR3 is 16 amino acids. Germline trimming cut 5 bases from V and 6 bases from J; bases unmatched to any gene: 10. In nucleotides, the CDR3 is TGTGCCAGCAGCCAAATGGGAGCGGGAGGGCTCAATGAGCAGTTCTTC. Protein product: CASSQMGAGGLNEQFF.

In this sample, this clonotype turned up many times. The CDR3 sequence: CASSPSPGRNEQFF. The CDR3 region has the DNA TGTGCCAGCAGCCCATCCCCCGGGAGGAATGAGCAGTTCTTC. The chain uses TRBV9 and TRBJ2-1; 7 nucleotides agree with TRBD2. Germline trimming cut 4 bases from V and 7 bases from J; bases unmatched to any gene: 8. The CDR3 is 14 residues long. Looked up from germline, CDR1 is SGDLS and CDR2 is YYNGEE.

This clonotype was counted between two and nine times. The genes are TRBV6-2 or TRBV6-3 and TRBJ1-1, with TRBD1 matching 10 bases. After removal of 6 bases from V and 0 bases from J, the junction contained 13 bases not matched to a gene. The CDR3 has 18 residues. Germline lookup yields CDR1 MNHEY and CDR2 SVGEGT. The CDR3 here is CASRTPLDRGILNTEAFF. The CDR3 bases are TGTGCCAGCAGAACCCCTTTGGACAGGGGGATCTTGAACACTGAAGCTTTCTTT.

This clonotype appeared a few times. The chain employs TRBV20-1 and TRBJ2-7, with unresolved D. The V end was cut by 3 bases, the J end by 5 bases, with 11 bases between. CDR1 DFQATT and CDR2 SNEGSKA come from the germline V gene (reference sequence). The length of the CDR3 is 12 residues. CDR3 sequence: CSASPGRDEQYF. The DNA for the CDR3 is TGCAGTGCTAGTCCAGGAAGAGACGAGCAGTACTTC.

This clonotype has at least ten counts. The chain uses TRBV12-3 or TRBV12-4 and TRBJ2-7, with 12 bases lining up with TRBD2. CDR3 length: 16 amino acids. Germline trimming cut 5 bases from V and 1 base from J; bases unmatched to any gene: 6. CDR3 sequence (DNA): TGTGCCAGCAGTCCCTCTGGACTAGCGGGGTCCTACGAGCAGTACTTC. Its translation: CASSPSGLAGSYEQYF.

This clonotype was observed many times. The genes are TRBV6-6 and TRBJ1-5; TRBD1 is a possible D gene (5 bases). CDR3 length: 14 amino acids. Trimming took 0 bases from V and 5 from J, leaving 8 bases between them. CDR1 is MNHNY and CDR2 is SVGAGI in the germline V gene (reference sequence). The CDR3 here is CASSYSTAYQPQHF. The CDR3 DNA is TGTGCCAGCAGTTACTCGACAGCTTATCAGCCCCAGCATTTT.

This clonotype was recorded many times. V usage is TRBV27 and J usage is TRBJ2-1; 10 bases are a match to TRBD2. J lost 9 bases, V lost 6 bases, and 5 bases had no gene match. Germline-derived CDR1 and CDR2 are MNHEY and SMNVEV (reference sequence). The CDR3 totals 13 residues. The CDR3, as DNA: TGTGCCAGCAGGCCGGGACTAGCGCCTGAGCAGTTCTTC. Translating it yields CASRPGLAPEQFF.

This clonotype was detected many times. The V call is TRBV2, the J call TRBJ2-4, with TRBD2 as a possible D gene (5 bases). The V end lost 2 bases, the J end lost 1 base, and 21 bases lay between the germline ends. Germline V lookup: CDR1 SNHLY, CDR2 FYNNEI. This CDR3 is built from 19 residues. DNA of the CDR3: TGTGCCAGCAGTGAATACGGGGTACGAACCGTATTGGCCAAAAACATTCAGTACTTC. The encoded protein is CASSEYGVRTVLAKNIQYF.